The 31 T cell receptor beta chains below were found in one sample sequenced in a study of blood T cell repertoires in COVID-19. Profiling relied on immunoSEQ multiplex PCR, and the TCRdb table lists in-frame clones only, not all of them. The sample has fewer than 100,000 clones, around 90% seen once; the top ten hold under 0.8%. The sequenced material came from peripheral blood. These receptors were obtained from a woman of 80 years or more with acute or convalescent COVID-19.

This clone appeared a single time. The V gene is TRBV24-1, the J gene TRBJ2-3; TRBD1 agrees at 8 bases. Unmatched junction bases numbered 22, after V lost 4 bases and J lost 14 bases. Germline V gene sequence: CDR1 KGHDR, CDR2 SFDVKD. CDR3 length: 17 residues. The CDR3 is CATSDGQGAGAARRRYF. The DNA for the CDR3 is TGTGCCACCAGTGACGGTCAGGGGGCCGGCGCGGCACGGAGGCGGTATTTT.

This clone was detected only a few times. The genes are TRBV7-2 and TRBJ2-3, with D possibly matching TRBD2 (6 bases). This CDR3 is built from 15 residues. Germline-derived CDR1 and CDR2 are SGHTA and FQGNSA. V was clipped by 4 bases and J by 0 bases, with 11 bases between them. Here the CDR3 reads CASSYSGTSTDTQYF. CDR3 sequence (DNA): TGTGCCAGCAGCTACTCCGGGACTAGCACAGATACGCAGTATTTT.

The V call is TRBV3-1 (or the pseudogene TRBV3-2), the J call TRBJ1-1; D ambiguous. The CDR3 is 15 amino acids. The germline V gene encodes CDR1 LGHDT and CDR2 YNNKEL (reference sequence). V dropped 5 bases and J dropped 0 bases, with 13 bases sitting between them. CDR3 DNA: TGTGCCAGCAGCTCGACAAACCAAATGAACACTGAAGCTTTCTTT. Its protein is CASSSTNQMNTEAFF.

The CDR3 DNA follows: TGTGCCAGCTCAGATGTCGAAGGGGGGGGTCAATTGCCCCAGCATTTT. This sequence encodes CASSDVEGGGQLPQHF. The V and J genes are TRBV18 and TRBJ1-5; possibly TRBD1 for D (6 bases). There are 16 residues in the CDR3. Germline V gives CDR1 KGHSH, CDR2 LQKENI. Trimming cost V 5 bases and J 9 bases, with 23 bases left between them.

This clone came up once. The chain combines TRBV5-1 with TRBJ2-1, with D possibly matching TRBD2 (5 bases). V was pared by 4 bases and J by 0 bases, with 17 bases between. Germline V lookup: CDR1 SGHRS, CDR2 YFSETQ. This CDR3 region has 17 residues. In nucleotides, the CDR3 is TGCGCCAGCAGCCATTTAGGGAGTCAGAGCTCCTACAATGAGCAGTTCTTC. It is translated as CASSHLGSQSSYNEQFF. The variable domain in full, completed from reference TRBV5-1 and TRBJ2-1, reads KAGVTQTPRYLIKTRGQQVTLSCSPISGHRSVSWYQQTPGQGLQFLFEYFSETQRNKGNFPGRFSGRQFSNSRSEMNVSTLELGDSALYLCASSHLGSQSSYNEQFFGPGTRLTVL.

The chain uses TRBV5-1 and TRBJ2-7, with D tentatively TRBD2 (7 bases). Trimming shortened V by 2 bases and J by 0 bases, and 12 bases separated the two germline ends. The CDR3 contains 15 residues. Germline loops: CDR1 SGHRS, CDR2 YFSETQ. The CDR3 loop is CASSFGGGLSYEQYF. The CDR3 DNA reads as TGCGCCAGCAGCTTCGGCGGGGGCCTCTCCTACGAGCAGTACTTC. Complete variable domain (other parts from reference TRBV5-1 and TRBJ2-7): KAGVTQTPRYLIKTRGQQVTLSCSPISGHRSVSWYQQTPGQGLQFLFEYFSETQRNKGNFPGRFSGRQFSNSRSEMNVSTLELGDSALYLCASSFGGGLSYEQYFGPGTRLTVT.

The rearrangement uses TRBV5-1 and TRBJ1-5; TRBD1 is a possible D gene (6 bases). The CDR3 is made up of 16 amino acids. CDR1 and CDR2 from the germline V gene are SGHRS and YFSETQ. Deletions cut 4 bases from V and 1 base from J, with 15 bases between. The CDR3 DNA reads TGCGCCAGCAGCCTGGGTGCAGGGGAAAGCAATCAGCCCCAGCATTTT. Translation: CASSLGAGESNQPQHF.

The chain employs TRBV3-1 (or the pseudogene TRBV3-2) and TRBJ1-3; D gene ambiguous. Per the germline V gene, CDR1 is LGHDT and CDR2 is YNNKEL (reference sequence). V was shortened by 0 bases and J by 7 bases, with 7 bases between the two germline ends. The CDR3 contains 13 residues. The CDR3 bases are TGTGCCAGCAGCCAAGAGGTGAGGAACACCATATATTTT. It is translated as CASSQEVRNTIYF.

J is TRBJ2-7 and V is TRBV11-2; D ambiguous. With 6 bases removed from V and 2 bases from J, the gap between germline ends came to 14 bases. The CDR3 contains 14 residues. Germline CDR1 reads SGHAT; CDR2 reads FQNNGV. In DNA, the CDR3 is TGTGCCAGCAGGTCAAGACGGGTAGCCTACGAGCAGTACTTC. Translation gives CASRSRRVAYEQYF.

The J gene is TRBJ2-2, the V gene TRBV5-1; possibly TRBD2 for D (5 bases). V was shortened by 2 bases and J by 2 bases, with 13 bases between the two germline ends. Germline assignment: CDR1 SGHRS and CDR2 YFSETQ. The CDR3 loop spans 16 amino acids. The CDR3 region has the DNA TGCGCCAGCAGCTTAGCAGCTAGCTCAAACACCGGGGAGCTGTTTTTT. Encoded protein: CASSLAASSNTGELFF. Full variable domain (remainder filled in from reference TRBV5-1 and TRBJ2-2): KAGVTQTPRYLIKTRGQQVTLSCSPISGHRSVSWYQQTPGQGLQFLFEYFSETQRNKGNFPGRFSGRQFSNSRSEMNVSTLELGDSALYLCASSLAASSNTGELFFGEGSRLTVL.

The CDR3 nucleotides read TGTGCCAGCAGTCTTCGACAGGGTGGCACTGAAGCTTTCTTT. Its translation is CASSLRQGGTEAFF. The chain joins TRBV6-5 to TRBJ1-1, with 7 nucleotides matching TRBD1. This CDR3 has 14 residues. Losses at the gene ends were 5 bases for V and 4 bases for J; bases not matched to a gene: 7. Germline V lookup: CDR1 MNHEY, CDR2 SVGAGI.

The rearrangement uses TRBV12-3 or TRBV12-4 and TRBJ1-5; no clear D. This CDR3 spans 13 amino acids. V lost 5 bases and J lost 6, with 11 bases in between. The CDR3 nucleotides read TGTGCCAGCAGTATAGGACTACGTCAGCCCCAGCATTTT. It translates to CASSIGLRQPQHF.

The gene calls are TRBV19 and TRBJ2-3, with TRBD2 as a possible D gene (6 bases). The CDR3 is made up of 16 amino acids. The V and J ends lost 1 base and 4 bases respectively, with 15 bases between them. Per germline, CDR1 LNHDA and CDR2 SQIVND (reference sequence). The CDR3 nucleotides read TGTGCCAGTAGTATAGTAAGCAGGGAGGTTTCAGATACGCAGTATTTT. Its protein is CASSIVSREVSDTQYF.

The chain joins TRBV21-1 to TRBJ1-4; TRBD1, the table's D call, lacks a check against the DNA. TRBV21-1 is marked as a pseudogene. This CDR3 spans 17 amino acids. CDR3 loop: CASSKHGTGGFDEKLFF. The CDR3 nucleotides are TGTGCCAGCAGCAAACACGGGACAGGGGGCTTTGATGAAAAACTGTTTTTT.

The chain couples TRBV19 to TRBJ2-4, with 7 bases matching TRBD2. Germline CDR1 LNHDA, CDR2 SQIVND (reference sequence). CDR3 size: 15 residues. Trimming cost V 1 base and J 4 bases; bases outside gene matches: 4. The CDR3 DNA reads TGTGCCAGTAGTATAGCTCTAGCGGCTAAAAACATTCAGTACTTC. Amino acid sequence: CASSIALAAKNIQYF.

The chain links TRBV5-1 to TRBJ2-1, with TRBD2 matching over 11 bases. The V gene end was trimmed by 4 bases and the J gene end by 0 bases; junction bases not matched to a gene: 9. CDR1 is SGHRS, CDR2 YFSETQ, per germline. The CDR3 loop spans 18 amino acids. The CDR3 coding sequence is TGCGCCAGCAGCGGGAGACTAGCGGGGCTAAGCTCCTACAATGAGCAGTTCTTC. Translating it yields CASSGRLAGLSSYNEQFF.

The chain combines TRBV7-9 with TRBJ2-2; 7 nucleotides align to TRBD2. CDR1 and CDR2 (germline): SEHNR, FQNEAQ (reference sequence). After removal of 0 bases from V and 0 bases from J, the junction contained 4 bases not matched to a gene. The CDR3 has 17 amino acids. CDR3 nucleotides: TGTGCCAGCAGCTTAGCGCCAGCGGGGTCGAACACCGGGGAGCTGTTTTTT. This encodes CASSLAPAGSNTGELFF.

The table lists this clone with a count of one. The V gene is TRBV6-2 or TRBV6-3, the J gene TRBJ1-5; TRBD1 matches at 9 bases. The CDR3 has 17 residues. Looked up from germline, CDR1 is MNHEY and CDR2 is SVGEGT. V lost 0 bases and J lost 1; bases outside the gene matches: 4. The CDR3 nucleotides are TGTGCCAGCAGTTACTCTACAGGGGGCGCGAGCAATCAGCCCCAGCATTTT. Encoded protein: CASSYSTGGASNQPQHF.

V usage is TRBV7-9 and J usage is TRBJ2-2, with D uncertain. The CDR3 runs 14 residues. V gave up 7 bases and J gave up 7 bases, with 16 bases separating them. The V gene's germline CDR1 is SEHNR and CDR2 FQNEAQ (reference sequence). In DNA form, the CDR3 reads TGTGCCAGCAAACTTAGTTCAGGTATCGGGGAGCTGTTTTTT. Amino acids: CASKLSSGIGELFF.

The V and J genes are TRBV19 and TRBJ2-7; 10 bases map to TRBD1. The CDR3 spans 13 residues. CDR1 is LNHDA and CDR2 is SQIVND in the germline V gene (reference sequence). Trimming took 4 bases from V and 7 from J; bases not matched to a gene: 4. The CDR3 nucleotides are TGTGCCAGTAGTAGTGACAGGGGGCGGGAGCAGTACTTC. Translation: CASSSDRGREQYF.

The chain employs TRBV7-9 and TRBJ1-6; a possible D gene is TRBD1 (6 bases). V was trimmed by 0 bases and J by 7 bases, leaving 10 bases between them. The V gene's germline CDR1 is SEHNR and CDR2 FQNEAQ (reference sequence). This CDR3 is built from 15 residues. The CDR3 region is CASSLAGTRNSPLHF. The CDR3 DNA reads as TGTGCCAGCAGCTTAGCAGGGACAAGAAATTCACCCCTCCACTTT.

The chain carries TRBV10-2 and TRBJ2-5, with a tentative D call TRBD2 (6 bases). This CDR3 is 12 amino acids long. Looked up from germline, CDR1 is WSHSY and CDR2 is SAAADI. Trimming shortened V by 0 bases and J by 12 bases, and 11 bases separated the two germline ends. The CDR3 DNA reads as TGCGCCAGCAGTGAGTCGAATCGGGAGAAGTACTTC. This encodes CASSESNREKYF.

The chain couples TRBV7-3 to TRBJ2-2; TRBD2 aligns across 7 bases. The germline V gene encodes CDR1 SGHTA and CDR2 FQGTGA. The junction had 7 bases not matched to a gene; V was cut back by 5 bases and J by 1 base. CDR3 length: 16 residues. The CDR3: CASSASTSWNTGELFF. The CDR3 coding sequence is TGTGCCAGCAGCGCCTCGACTAGCTGGAACACCGGGGAGCTGTTTTTT.

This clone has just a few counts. The CDR3 loop reads CASSLRGTEAFF. As DNA, the CDR3 is TGTGCCAGCAGCTTAAGGGGGACTGAAGCTTTCTTT. The genes are TRBV11-2 and TRBJ1-1; TRBD1 is a possible D gene (6 bases). The V gene lost 2 bases and the J gene lost 5 bases, with 6 bases spanning the gap. Germline V gene sequence: CDR1 SGHAT, CDR2 FQNNGV. The CDR3 has 12 residues.

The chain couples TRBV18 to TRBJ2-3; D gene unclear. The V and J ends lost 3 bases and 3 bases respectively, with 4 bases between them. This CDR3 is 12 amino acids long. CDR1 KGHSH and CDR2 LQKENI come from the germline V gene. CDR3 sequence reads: CASSPETDTQYF. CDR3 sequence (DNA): TGTGCCAGCTCACCGGAGACAGATACGCAGTATTTT.

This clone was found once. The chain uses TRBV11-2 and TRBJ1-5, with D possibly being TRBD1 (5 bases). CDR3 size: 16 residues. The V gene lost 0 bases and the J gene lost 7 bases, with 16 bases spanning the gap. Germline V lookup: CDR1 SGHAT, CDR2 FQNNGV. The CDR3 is CASSLDRWQGRQPQHF. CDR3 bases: TGTGCCAGCAGCTTAGATAGGTGGCAGGGAAGGCAGCCCCAGCATTTT.

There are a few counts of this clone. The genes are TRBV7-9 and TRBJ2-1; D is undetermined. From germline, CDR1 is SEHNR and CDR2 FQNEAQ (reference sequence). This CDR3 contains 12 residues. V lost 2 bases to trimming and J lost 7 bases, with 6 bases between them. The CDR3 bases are TGTGCCAGCAGCTTAATACTAAATGAGCAGTTCTTC. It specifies CASSLILNEQFF.

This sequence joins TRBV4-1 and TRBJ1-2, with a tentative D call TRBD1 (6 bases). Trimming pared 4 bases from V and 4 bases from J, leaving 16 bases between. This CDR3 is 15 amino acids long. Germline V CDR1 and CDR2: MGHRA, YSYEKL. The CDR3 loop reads CASSPGQFPFYGYTF. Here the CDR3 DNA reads TGCGCCAGCAGCCCAGGACAGTTCCCCTTCTATGGCTACACCTTC.

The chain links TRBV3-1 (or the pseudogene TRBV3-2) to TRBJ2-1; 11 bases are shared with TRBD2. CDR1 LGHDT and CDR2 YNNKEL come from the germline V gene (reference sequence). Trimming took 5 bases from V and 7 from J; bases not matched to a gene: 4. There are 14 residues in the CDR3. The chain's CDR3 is CASSSGTSGNEQFF. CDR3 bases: TGTGCCAGCAGCTCCGGGACTAGCGGAAATGAGCAGTTCTTC.

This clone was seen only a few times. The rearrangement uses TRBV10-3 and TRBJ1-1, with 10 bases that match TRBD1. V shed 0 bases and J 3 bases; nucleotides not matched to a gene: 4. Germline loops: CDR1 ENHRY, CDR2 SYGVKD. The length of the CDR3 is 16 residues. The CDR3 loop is CAISESGQGGYTEAFF. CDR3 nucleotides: TGTGCCATCAGTGAGTCCGGACAGGGGGGATACACTGAAGCTTTCTTT.

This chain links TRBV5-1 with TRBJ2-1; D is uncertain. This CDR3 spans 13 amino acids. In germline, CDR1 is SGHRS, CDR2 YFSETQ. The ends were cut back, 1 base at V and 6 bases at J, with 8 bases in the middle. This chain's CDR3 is CASSLSESNEQFF. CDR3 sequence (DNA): TGCGCCAGCAGCTTGAGTGAGAGCAATGAGCAGTTCTTC. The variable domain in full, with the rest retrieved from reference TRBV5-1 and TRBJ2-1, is KAGVTQTPRYLIKTRGQQVTLSCSPISGHRSVSWYQQTPGQGLQFLFEYFSETQRNKGNFPGRFSGRQFSNSRSEMNVSTLELGDSALYLCASSLSESNEQFFGPGTRLTVL.